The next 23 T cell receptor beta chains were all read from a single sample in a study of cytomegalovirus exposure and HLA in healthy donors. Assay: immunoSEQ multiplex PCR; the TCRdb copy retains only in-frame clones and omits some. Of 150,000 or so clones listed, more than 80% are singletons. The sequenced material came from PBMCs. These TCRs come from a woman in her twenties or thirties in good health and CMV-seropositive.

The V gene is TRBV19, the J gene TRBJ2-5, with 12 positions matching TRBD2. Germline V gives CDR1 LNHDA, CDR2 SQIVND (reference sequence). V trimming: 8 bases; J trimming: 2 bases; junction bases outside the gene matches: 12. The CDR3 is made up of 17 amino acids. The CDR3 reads CASGSSGRGPTQETQYF. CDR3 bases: TGTGCCAGTGGGTCTAGCGGGAGGGGACCCACTCAAGAGACCCAGTACTTC.

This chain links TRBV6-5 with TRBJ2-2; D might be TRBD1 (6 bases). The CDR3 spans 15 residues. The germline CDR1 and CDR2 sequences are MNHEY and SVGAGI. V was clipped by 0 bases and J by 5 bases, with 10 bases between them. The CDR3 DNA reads TGTGCCAGCAGTTACTCTTCAGGGGAGACCGGGGAGCTGTTTTTT. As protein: CASSYSSGETGELFF.

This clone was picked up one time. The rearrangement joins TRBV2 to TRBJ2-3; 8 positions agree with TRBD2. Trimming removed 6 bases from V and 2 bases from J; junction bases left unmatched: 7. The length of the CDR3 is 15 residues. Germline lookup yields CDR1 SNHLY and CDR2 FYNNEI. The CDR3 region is CASSVLAAPTDTQYF. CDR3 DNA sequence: TGTGCCAGCAGCGTACTAGCGGCTCCCACAGATACGCAGTATTTT.

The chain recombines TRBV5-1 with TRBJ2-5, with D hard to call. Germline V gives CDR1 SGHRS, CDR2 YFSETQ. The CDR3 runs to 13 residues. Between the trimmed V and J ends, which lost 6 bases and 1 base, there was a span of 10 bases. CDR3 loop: CASTEPGQETQYF. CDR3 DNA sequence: TGCGCCAGCACGGAGCCTGGCCAAGAGACCCAGTACTTC.

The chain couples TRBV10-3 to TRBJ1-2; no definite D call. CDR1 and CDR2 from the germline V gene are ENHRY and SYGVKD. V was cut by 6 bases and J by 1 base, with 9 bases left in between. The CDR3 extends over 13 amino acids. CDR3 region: CAIRQSLNYGYTF. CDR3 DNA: TGTGCCATCAGACAGTCACTTAACTATGGCTACACCTTC.

In nucleotides, the CDR3 is TGCGCCAGCAGCTACCAGACTAGCGGGAGCACAGATACGCAGTATTTT. Amino acid sequence: CASSYQTSGSTDTQYF. The chain carries TRBV5-1 and TRBJ2-3; TRBD2 agrees at 10 bases. The V segment lost 3 bases and the J segment 0 bases; nucleotides outside the gene matches: 4. The CDR3 totals 16 residues. Germline V gives CDR1 SGHRS, CDR2 YFSETQ.

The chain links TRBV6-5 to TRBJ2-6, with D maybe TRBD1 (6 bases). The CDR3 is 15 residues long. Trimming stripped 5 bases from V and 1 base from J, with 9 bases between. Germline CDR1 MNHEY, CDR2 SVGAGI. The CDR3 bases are TGTGCCAGCAGTCCCCAGGGGTCTGGGGCCAACGTCCTGACTTTC. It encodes CASSPQGSGANVLTF.

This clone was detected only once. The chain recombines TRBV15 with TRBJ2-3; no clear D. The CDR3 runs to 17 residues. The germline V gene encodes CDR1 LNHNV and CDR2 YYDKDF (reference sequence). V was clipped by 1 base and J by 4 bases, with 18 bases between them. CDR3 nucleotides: TGTGCCACCAGCAGAGGAGTGCGCACTATCGAATCAGATACGCAGTATTTT. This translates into CATSRGVRTIESDTQYF.

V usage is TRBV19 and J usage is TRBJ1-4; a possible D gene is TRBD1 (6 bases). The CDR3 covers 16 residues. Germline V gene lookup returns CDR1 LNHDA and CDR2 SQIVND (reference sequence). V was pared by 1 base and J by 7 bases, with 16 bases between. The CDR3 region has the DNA TGTGCCAGTAGTATAGCGTCCGGGGGGGCTGTTGAAAAACTGTTTTTT. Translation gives CASSIASGGAVEKLFF. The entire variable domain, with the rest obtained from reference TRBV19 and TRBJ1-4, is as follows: DGGITQSPKYLFRKEGQNVTLSCEQNLNHDAMYWYRQDPGQGLRLIYYSQIVNDFQKGDIAEGYSVSREKKESFPLTVTSAQKNPTAFYLCASSIASGGAVEKLFFGSGTQLSVL.

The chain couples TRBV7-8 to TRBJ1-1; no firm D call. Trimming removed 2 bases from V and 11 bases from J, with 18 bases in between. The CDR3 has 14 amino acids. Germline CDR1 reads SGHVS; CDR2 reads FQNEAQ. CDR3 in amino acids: CASSLNQAGMNAFF. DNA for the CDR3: TGTGCCAGCAGCTTAAATCAGGCAGGCATGAATGCTTTCTTT. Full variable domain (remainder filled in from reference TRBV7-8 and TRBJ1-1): GAGVSQSPRYKVAKRGQDVALRCDPISGHVSLFWYQQALGQGPEFLTYFQNEAQLDKSGLPSDRFFAERPEGSVSTLKIQRTQQEDSAVYLCASSLNQAGMNAFFGQGTRLTVV.

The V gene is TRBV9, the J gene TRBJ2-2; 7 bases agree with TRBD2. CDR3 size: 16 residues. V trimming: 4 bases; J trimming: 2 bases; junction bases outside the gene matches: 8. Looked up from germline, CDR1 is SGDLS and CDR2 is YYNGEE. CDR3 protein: CASSLNLADNTGELFF. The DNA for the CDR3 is TGTGCCAGCAGCTTGAATCTAGCGGACAACACCGGGGAGCTGTTTTTT.

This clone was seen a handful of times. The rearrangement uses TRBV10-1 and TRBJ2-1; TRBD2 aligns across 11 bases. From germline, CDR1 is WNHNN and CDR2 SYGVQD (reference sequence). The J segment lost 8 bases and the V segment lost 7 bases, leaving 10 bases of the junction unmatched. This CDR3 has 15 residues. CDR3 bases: TGCGCCAGCACTATAACTAGCGGGAGTTTGGATGAGCAGTTCTTC. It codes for CASTITSGSLDEQFF.

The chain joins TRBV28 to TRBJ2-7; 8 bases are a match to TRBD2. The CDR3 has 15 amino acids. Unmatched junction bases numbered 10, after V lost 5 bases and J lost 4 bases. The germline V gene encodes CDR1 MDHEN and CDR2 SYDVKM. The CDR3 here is CASSPSGLAIYEQYF. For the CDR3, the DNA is TGTGCCAGCAGTCCCTCTGGACTAGCAATATACGAGCAGTACTTC.

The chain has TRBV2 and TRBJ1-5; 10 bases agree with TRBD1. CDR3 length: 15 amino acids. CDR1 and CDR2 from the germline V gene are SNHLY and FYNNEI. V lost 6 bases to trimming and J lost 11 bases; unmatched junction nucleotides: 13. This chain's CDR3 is CASRADRGRDMAQHF. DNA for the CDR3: TGTGCCAGCAGAGCTGACAGGGGGCGGGATATGGCCCAGCATTTT.

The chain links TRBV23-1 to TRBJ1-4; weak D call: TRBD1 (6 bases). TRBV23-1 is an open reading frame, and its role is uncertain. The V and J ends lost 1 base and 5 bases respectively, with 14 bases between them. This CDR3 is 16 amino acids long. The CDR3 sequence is CASSQLDSPLNEKLFF. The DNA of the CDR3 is TGCGCCAGCAGTCAATTGGACAGCCCATTGAATGAAAAACTGTTTTTT.

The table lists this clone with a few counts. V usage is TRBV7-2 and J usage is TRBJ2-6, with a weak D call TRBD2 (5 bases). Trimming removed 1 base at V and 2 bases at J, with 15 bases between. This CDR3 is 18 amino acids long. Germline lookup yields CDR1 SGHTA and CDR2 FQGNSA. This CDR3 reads CASSLGLAGSAGANVLTF. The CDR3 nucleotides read TGTGCCAGCAGCTTAGGCCTAGCTGGTTCCGCTGGGGCCAACGTCCTGACTTTC.

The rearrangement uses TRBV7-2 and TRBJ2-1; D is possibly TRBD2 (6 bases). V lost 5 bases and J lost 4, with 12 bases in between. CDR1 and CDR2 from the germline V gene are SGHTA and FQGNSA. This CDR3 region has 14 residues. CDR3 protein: CASSRGGAYNEQFF. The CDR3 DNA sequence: TGTGCCAGCAGCCGGGGAGGTGCTTACAATGAGCAGTTCTTC.

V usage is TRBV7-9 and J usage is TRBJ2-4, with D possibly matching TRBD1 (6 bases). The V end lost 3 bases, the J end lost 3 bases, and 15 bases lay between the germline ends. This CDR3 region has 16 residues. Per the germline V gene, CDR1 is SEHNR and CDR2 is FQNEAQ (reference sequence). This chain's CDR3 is CASSFPKLGGKNIQYF. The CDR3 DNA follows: TGTGCCAGCAGCTTTCCGAAGCTAGGGGGCAAAAACATTCAGTACTTC.

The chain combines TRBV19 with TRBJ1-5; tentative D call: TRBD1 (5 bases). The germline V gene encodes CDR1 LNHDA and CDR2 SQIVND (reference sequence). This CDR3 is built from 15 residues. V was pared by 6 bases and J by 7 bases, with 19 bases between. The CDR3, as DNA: TGTGCCAGTAGCTTGGGTGGGGGGAGAGGGCAGCCCCAGCATTTT. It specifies CASSLGGGRGQPQHF.

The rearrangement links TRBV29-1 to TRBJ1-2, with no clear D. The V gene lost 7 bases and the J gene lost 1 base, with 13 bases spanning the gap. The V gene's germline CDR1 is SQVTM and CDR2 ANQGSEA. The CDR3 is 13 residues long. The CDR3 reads CSATGSINYGYTF. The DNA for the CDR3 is TGCAGCGCGACCGGGTCCATTAACTATGGCTACACCTTC.

The CDR3 loop is CASRTGTLRNTIYF. The CDR3 DNA reads as TGTGCCAGTAGGACCGGGACACTAAGAAACACCATATATTTT. This chain uses TRBV19 with TRBJ1-3; D is perhaps TRBD1 (6 bases). Germline V gene sequence: CDR1 LNHDA, CDR2 SQIVND (reference sequence). Between the trimmed V and J ends, which lost 6 bases and 5 bases, there was a span of 14 bases. This CDR3 has 14 amino acids.

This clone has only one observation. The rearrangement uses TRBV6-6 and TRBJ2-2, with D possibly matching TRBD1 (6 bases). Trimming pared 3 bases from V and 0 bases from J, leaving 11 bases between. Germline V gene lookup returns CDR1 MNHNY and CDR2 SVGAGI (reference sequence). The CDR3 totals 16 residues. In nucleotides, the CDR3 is TGTGCCAGCAGTTATTCTGGACAGACGAACACCGGGGAGCTGTTTTTT. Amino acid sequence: CASSYSGQTNTGELFF.

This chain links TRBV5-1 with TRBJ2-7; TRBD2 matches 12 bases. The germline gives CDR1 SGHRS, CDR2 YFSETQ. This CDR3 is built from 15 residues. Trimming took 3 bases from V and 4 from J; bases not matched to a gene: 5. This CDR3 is CASSSSGRAGYEQYF. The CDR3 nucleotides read TGCGCCAGCAGCTCTAGCGGGAGGGCCGGGTACGAGCAGTACTTC. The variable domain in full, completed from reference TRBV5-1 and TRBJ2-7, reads KAGVTQTPRYLIKTRGQQVTLSCSPISGHRSVSWYQQTPGQGLQFLFEYFSETQRNKGNFPGRFSGRQFSNSRSEMNVSTLELGDSALYLCASSSSGRAGYEQYFGPGTRLTVT.